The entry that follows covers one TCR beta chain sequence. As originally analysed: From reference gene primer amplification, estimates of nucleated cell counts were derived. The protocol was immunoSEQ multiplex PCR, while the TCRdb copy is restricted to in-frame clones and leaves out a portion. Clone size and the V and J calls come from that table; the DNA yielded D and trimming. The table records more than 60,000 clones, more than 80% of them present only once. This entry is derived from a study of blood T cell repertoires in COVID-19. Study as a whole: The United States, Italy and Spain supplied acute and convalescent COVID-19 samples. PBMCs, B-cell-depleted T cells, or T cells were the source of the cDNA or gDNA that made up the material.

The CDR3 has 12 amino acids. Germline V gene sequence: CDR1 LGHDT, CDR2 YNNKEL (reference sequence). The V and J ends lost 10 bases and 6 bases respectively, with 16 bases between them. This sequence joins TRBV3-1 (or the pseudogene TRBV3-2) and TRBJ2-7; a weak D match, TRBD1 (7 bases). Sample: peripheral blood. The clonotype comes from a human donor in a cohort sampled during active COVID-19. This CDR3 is CATSSGGSEQYF. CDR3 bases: TGTGCCACCTCTTCAGGGGGGAGCGAGCAGTACTTC.